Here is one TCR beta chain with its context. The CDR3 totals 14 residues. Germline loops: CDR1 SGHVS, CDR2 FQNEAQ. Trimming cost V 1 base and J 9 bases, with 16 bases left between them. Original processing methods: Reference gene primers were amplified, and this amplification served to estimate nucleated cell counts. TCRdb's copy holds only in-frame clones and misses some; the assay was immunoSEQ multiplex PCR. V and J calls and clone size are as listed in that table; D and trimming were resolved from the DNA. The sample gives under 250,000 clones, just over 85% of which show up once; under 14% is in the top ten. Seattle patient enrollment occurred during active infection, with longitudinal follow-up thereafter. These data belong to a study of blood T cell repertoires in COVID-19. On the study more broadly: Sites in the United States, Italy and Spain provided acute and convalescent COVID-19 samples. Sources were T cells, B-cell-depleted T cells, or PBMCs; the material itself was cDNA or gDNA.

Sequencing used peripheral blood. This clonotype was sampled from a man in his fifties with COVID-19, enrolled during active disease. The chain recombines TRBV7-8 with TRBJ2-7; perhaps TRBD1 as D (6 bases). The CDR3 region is CASSLGQGSPWQYF. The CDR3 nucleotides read TGTGCCAGCAGCTTAGGTCAGGGGAGCCCGTGGCAGTACTTC.